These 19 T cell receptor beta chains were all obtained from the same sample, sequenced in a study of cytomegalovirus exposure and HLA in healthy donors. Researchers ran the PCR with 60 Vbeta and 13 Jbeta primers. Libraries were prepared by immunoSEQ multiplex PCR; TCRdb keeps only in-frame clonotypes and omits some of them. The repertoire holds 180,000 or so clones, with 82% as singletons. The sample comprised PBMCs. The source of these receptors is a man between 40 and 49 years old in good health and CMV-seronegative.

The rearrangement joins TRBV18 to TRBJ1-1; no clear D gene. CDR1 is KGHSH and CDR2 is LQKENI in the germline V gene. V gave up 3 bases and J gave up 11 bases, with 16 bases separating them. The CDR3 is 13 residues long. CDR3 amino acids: CASSPRVEGDAFF. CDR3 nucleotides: TGTGCCAGCTCACCCCGAGTCGAGGGCGACGCTTTCTTT.

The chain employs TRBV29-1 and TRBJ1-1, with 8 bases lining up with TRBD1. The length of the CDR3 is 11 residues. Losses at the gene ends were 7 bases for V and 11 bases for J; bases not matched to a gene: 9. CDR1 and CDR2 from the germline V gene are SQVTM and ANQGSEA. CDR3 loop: CSGMTGAEAFF. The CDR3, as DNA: TGCAGCGGAATGACAGGGGCGGAGGCTTTCTTT.

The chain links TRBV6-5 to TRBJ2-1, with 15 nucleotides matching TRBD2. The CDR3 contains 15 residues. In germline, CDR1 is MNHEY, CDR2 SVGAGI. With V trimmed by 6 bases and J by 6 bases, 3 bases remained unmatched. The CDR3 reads CASSWTSGRANEQFF. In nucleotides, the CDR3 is TGTGCCAGCAGCTGGACTAGCGGGAGGGCCAATGAGCAGTTCTTC.

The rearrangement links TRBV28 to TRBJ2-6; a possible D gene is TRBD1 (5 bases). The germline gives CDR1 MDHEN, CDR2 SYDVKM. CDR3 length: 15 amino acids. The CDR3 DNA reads TGTGCGGGGCCCCGTTCCAGAGAGGTGGCCAACGTCCTGACTTTC. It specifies CAGPRSREVANVLTF.

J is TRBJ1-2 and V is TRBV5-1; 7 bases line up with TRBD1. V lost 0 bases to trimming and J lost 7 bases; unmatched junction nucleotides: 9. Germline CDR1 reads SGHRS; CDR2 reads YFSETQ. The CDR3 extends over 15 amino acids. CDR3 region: CASSLADREDSGYTF. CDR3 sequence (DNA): TGCGCCAGCAGCTTGGCCGACAGGGAGGATTCTGGCTACACCTTC.

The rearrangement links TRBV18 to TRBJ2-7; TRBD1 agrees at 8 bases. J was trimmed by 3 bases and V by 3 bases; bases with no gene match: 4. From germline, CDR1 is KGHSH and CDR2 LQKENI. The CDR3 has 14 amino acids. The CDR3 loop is CASSPVTGGYEQYF. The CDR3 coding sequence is TGTGCCAGCTCACCGGTTACAGGGGGCTACGAGCAGTACTTC.

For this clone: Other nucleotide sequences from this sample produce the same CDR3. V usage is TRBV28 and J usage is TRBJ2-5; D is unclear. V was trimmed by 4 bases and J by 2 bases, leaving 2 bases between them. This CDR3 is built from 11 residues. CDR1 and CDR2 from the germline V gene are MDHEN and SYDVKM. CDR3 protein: CASSSQETQYF. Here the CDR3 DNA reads TGTGCCAGCAGTTCGCAAGAGACCCAGTACTTC. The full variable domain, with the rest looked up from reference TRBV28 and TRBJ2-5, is DVKVTQSSRYLVKRTGEKVFLECVQDMDHENMFWYRQDPGLGLRLIYFSYDVKMKEKGDIPEGYSVSREKKERFSLILESASTNQTSMYLCASSSQETQYFGPGTRLLVL.

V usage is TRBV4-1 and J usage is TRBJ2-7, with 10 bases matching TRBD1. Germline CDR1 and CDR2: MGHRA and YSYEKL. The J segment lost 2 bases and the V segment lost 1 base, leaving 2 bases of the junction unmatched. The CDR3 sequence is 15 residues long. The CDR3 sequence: CASSQGGQGTYEQYF. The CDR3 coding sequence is TGCGCCAGCAGCCAAGGGGGACAGGGGACCTACGAGCAGTACTTC.

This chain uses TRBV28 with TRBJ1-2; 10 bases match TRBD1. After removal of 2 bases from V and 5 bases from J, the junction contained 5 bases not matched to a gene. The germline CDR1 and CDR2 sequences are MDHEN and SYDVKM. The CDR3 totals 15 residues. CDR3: CASSLVGDRGYGYTF. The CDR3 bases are TGTGCCAGCAGTTTAGTCGGGGACAGGGGATATGGCTACACCTTC.

The DNA for the CDR3 is TGTGCCAGCACCCTCACAGGGGGCTTCGACGAGCAGTACTTC. Translated, it gives CASTLTGGFDEQYF. V gene TRBV7-9 combines with J gene TRBJ2-7, with 9 bases that match TRBD1. Losses at the gene ends were 7 bases for V and 5 bases for J; bases not matched to a gene: 9. The CDR3 totals 14 residues. Germline V CDR1 and CDR2: SEHNR, FQNEAQ (reference sequence).

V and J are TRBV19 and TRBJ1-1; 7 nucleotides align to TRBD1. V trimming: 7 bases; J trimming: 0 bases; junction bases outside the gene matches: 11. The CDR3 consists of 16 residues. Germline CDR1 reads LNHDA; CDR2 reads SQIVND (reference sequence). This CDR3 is CASIDRERGMNTEAFF. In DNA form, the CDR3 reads TGTGCCAGTATTGACAGGGAACGTGGAATGAACACTGAAGCTTTCTTT.

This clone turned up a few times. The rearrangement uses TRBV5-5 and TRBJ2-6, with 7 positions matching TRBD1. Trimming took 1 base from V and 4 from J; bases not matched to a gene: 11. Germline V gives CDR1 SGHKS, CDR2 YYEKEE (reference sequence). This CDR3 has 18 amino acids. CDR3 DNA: TGTGCCAGCAGCTTGAGAAGACAGGGAGAGTCCGGGGCCAACGTCCTGACTTTC. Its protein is CASSLRRQGESGANVLTF.

The CDR3 spells CASSYLGLGGSEQYF. The CDR3 nucleotides read TGTGCCAGCAGTTACCTAGGACTAGGGGGGAGCGAGCAGTACTTC. The rearrangement uses TRBV6-5 and TRBJ2-7; a weak D match, TRBD2 (7 bases). The CDR3 is 15 residues long. With 2 bases removed from V and 6 bases from J, the gap between germline ends came to 17 bases. Germline loops: CDR1 MNHEY, CDR2 SVGAGI.

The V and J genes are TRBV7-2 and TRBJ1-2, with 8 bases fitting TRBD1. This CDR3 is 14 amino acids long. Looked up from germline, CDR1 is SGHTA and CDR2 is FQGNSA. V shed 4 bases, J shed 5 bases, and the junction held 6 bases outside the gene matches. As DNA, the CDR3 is TGTGCCAGCAGCTCCATGCAGGGGGCATATGGCTACACCTTC. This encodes CASSSMQGAYGYTF.

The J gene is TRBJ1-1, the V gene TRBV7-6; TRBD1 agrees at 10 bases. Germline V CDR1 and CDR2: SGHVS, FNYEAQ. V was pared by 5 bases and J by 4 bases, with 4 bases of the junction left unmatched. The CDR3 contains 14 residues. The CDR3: CASSIGTGVTEAFF. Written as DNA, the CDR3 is TGTGCCAGCAGCATTGGGACAGGGGTCACTGAAGCTTTCTTT.

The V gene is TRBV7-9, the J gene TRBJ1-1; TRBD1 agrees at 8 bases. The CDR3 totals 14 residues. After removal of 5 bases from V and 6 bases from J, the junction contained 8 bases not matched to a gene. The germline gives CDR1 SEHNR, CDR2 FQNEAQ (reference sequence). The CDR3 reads CASSARDRSPEAFF. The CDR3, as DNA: TGTGCCAGCAGCGCCCGGGACAGGTCTCCTGAAGCTTTCTTT.

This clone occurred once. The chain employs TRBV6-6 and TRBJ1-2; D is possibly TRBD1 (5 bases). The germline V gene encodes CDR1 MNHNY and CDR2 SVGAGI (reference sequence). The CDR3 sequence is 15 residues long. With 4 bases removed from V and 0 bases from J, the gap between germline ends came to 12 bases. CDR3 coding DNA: TGTGCCAGCAGTTCTAACGACAGAGCTAACTATGGCTACACCTTC. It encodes CASSSNDRANYGYTF.

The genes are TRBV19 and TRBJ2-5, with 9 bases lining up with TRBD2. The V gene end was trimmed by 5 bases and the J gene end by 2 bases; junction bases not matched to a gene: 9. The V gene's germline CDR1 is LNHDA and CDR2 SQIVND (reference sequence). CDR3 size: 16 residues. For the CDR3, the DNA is TGTGCCAGTAGTCTACTGAGCGGGGGGCCTCAAGAGACCCAGTACTTC. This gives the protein CASSLLSGGPQETQYF.

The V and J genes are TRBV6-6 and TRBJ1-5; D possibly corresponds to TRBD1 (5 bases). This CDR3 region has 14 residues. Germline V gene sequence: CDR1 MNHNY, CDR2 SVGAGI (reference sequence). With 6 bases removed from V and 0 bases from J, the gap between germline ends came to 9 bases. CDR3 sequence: CASSPGDSNQPQHF. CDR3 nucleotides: TGTGCCAGCAGCCCGGGGGATAGCAATCAGCCCCAGCATTTT.